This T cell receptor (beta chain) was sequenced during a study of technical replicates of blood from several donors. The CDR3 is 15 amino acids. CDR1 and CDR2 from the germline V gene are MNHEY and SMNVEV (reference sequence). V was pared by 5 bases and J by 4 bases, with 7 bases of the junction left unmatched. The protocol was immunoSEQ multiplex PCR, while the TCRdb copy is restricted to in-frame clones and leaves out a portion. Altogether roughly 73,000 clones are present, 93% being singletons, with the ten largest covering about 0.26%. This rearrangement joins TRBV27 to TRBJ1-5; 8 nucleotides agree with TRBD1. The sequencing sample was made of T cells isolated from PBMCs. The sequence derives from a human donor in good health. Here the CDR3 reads CASSGLGQANQPQHF. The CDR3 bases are TGTGCCAGCAGTGGCCTGGGACAGGCGAATCAGCCCCAGCATTTT.